The source of this T cell receptor beta chain is a study of CD8+ T cells in alopecia areata (dated by TCRdb to 2017 to 2018). General notes on the study: Treated patients were enrolled in an open-label pilot trial of oral tofacitinib, 5 to 10 mg twice daily, for moderate-to-severe alopecia areata. High-throughput TCRbeta sequencing was used to examine T cell clonal expansion in alopecia areata in both the C3H/HeJ mouse model and human patients. Human TCRbeta sequencing covered scalp tissue and sorted CD4+ and CD8+ peripheral blood T cells from patchy and totalis/universalis alopecia areata patients and healthy controls. TCRbeta CDR3 regions were amplified by immunoSEQ multiplex PCR using 35 Vbeta forward and 13 Jbeta reverse primers. RNA came from the PAXgene miRNA kit for fixed scalp, the miRNeasy kit for PBMCs, and the RNeasy kit for mouse skin. Clonality in the scalp was compared among normal scalp (n=4), patchy alopecia areata scalp (n=8), and alopecia totalis/universalis scalp (n=8). Patients on tofacitinib were biopsied at baseline and after 4 and 24 weeks of treatment, and several of the patients also had a later scalp biopsy. Patients received tofacitinib for 6 to 18 months and were then followed off drug for 6 months to check for delayed response and recurrence.

The time point label corresponds to: baseline before oral tofacitinib. Lesional scalp punch biopsies and peripheral blood were obtained from alopecia areata patients. After PBMCs were isolated by density centrifugation and stained for CD3, CD4 and CD8, a FACSAria was used to sort CD4+ and CD8+ T cells. The library relied on the immunoSEQ multiplex PCR assay. RNA was extracted from all samples and reverse transcribed into cDNA as template for TCR sequencing. SuperScript III was used to make first-strand cDNA, primed with a 2:1 mix of oligo-dT and random hexamers. A synthetic immune receptor repertoire was used to measure amplification bias, and any remaining bias was corrected computationally. Processing in the source paper ran as follows. Raw reads were preprocessed to remove errors, and CDR3 was defined by IMGT conventions from the conserved cysteine to phenylalanine. Clonality was computed as 1 minus the Shannon entropy, with the entropy normalized by log2 of the number of productive unique TCRs. Scalp TCRbeta sequences were cross-referenced with sorted blood CD4 and CD8 repertoires so that the CD4 or CD8 identity of scalp clones could be inferred. Drawn from immuneACCESS, this table holds only the in-frame rearrangements with V and J called that TCRdb kept. Clones are partly lost; checked studies trace under half to an unresolved V gene and leave the rest unexplained. That table is the source of V, J and clone size, and D and trimming were worked out from the DNA. Counted in this sample were under 250,000 clones; around three fifths of them appeared once. The top ten constitute approximately 0.44% of the sample.

Notes on this clone: The antigen this receptor binds is unknown. Qualities for individual bases were not recorded, and no much larger clone is one base off.

Study-level results and caveats: Lesional scalp, especially in alopecia totalis/universalis, showed higher clonality and more expanded CD8+ clones than normal scalp, suggesting antigenic drive. Unlike mouse skin, which is dominated by gammadelta T cells, normal human skin has resident alphabeta T cells that are also sequenced, and this complicates analysis of the scalp TCR repertoire. Compared with mice, TCR sequences shared between patients were less clear, possibly partly because of HLA diversity across the patient population.

The CDR3 has 13 amino acids, counting the end cysteine and phenylalanine. Only the CDR3 part of the read is kept: 39 bases, read in frame from the first base. Cut back by 2 bases and 3 bases, the V and J ends lie 8 bases apart. The CDR1 and CDR2 encoded by the germline V gene are SGHDT and YYEEEE. Sequencing was performed on CD4+ T cells sorted from blood, taken at week 0. The receptor's source is a human donor with alopecia areata. The chain is encoded by TRBV5-6 joined to TRBJ2-5; the D gene lacks a confident call. The nucleotides read TGTGCCAGCAGCTTCCGAGGAAAAGAGACCCAGTACTTC. Translated, this gives CASSFRGKETQYF. Here the CDR3 is joined to the reference TRBV5-6 and TRBJ2-5 genes, and the full variable domain is: DAGVTQSPTHLIKTRGQQVTLRCSPKSGHDTVSWYQQALGQGPQFIFQYYEEEERQRGNFPDRFSGHQFPNYSSELNVNALLLGDSALYLCASSFRGKETQYFGPGTRLLVL.